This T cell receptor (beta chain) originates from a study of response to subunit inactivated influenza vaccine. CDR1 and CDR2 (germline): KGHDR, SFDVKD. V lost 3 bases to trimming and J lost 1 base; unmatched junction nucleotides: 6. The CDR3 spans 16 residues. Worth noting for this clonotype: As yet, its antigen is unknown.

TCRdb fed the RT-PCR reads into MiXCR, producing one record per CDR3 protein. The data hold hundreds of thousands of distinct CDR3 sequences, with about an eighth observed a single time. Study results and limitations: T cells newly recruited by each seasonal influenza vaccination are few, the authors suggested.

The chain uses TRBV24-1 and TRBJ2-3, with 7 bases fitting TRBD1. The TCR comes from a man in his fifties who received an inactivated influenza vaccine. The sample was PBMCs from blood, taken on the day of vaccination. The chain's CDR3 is CATSDRTGKGTDTQYF. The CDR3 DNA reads TGTGCCACCAGTGATAGGACAGGAAAGGGCACAGATACGCAGTATTTT.